One sample yielded the 27 T cell receptor beta chains listed below, sequenced in a study of response to subunit inactivated influenza vaccine. TCRdb processed the RT-PCR reads anew with MiXCR; each CDR3 protein has one entry. The sample includes 650,000 or so distinct CDR3 sequences, around 13% of them seen just once. Sequencing was performed on PBMCs from blood, taken 14 to 15 days before vaccination. The origin of the receptors is a man aged 50 to 60 who received an inactivated influenza vaccine.

This clonotype turned up a few times. The V call is TRBV30, the J call TRBJ1-5; D is unresolved. The CDR3 extends over 13 amino acids. Trimming removed 6 bases at V and 4 bases at J, with 13 bases between. Germline lookup yields CDR1 GTSNPN and CDR2 SVGIG (reference sequence). CDR3 protein: CACNVGSNQPQHF. The DNA of the CDR3 is TGTGCCTGTAATGTCGGGAGTAATCAGCCCCAGCATTTT.

The chain carries TRBV11-2 and TRBJ1-2; TRBD1 is a possible D gene (6 bases). The CDR3 is made up of 15 amino acids. Germline loops: CDR1 SGHAT, CDR2 FQNNGV. V was trimmed by 4 bases and J by 0 bases, leaving 12 bases between them. CDR3 residues: CASSSWTEANYGYTF. DNA of the CDR3: TGTGCCAGCAGCTCCTGGACAGAGGCTAACTATGGCTACACCTTC.

This clonotype was detected a few times. CDR3 DNA: TGCGCCAGCAGCGGCGGACTAGCCAGCAATGAGCAGTTCTTC. It translates to CASSGGLASNEQFF. The chain couples TRBV5-1 to TRBJ2-1; TRBD2 matches at 8 bases. The germline V gene has CDR1 SGHRS and CDR2 YFSETQ. The CDR3 is 14 amino acids. V dropped 4 bases and J dropped 6; count of bases not matched to a gene: 6.

V gene TRBV6-1 combines with J gene TRBJ2-5; D possibly corresponds to TRBD2 (6 bases). CDR1 is MNHNS, CDR2 SASEGT, per germline. The CDR3 covers 14 residues. Between the trimmed V and J ends, which lost 11 bases and 1 base, there was a span of 17 bases. The CDR3 is CAPRGSWGQETQYF. The CDR3 region has the DNA TGTGCCCCCCGGGGGAGTTGGGGCCAAGAGACCCAGTACTTC.

This clonotype was recorded a few times. V usage is TRBV7-9 and J usage is TRBJ2-7, with 12 bases lining up with TRBD2. The CDR3 sequence is 16 residues long. Germline-derived CDR1 and CDR2 are SEHNR and FQNEAQ (reference sequence). V lost 5 bases, J lost 4 bases, and 9 bases stayed unmatched. The CDR3 protein is CASSHGLAGFWYEQYF. The CDR3 DNA sequence: TGTGCCAGCAGCCACGGACTAGCGGGATTCTGGTACGAGCAGTACTTC. The variable domain in full, completed from reference TRBV7-9 and TRBJ2-7, reads DTGVSQNPRHKITKRGQNVTFRCDPISEHNRLYWYRQTLGQGPEFLTYFQNEAQLEKSRLLSDRFSAERPKGSFSTLEIQRTEQGDSAMYLCASSHGLAGFWYEQYFGPGTRLTVT.

This clonotype was found a few times. The J gene is TRBJ2-3, the V gene TRBV30; the match to TRBD2 covers 7 bases. Trimming at V came to 3 bases and at J to 2 bases, leaving 8 bases not matched to a gene. This CDR3 region has 15 residues. CDR1 GTSNPN and CDR2 SVGIG come from the germline V gene (reference sequence). DNA of the CDR3: TGTGCCTGGAGCCCGACTAGCTCCCACACAGATACGCAGTATTTT. Translation gives CAWSPTSSHTDTQYF.

The chain uses TRBV20-1 and TRBJ1-4; D possibly corresponds to TRBD1 (5 bases). V gave up 2 bases and J gave up 0 bases, with 19 bases separating them. This CDR3 region has 18 residues. Germline loops: CDR1 DFQATT, CDR2 SNEGSKA (reference sequence). CDR3 nucleotide sequence: TGCAGTGCTAGAACTGCCCGAACGGGGACTGCAACTAATGAAAAACTGTTTTTT. Amino acids: CSARTARTGTATNEKLFF.

The chain is built from TRBV4-3 and TRBJ2-5, with 9 bases lining up with TRBD1. The CDR3 contains 18 residues. V gave up 3 bases and J gave up 0 bases; unmatched junction bases: 11. CDR1 LGHNA and CDR2 YSLEER come from the germline V gene. The DNA for the CDR3 is TGCGCCAGCAGCCAGGATCTTCCGGGACAGGGTTACCAAGAGACCCAGTACTTC. Protein sequence: CASSQDLPGQGYQETQYF.

This sequence joins TRBV15 and TRBJ1-1, with 7 nucleotides matching TRBD1. The CDR3 spans 13 residues. Trimming cost V 3 bases and J 4 bases; bases outside gene matches: 2. CDR1 is LNHNV, CDR2 YYDKDF, per germline (reference sequence). CDR3 in DNA: TGTGCCACCAGCAGGGACAGGACCACTGAAGCTTTCTTT. It yields the protein CATSRDRTTEAFF.

The chain has TRBV7-2 and TRBJ2-1; unclear D gene. The V end was cut by 5 bases, the J end by 0 bases, with 14 bases between. CDR3 length: 16 amino acids. CDR1 is SGHTA, CDR2 FQGNSA, per germline. CDR3 sequence reads: CASSKLESSSYNEQFF. CDR3 nucleotide sequence: TGTGCCAGCAGCAAACTTGAGTCTAGCTCCTACAATGAGCAGTTCTTC.

This clonotype was counted a few times. Here the CDR3 DNA reads TGTGCCAGCAGAGCTCGAGCGGGGGGGCTAGAGACCCAGTACTTC. Translation gives CASRARAGGLETQYF. The chain recombines TRBV2 with TRBJ2-5; 10 bases are a match to TRBD2. Germline V lookup: CDR1 SNHLY, CDR2 FYNNEI. CDR3 length equals 15 residues. V was clipped by 6 bases and J by 4 bases; unmatched bases: 8.

This clonotype has a handful of counts. The rearrangement links TRBV5-6 to TRBJ2-5, with D maybe TRBD2 (5 bases). The germline CDR1 and CDR2 sequences are SGHDT and YYEEEE. Trimming took 2 bases from V and 2 from J, leaving 10 bases between them. The CDR3 is made up of 14 amino acids. As DNA, the CDR3 is TGTGCCAGCAGCTTCTTAGAGGGACAAGAGACCCAGTACTTC. Protein sequence: CASSFLEGQETQYF.

This clonotype has at least ten counts. The V and J genes are TRBV5-5 and TRBJ2-1; 11 bases align to TRBD2. CDR1 and CDR2 (germline): SGHKS, YYEKEE (reference sequence). The CDR3 totals 16 residues. V lost 0 bases, J lost 2 bases, and 1 base stayed unmatched. The CDR3, as DNA: TGTGCCAGCAGCTTGGTAGCGGGGGGGACCTACAATGAGCAGTTCTTC. Protein sequence: CASSLVAGGTYNEQFF.

This clonotype was observed a few times. V usage is TRBV20-1 and J usage is TRBJ2-3; 10 nucleotides agree with TRBD2. Germline loops: CDR1 DFQATT, CDR2 SNEGSKA (reference sequence). The CDR3 covers 15 residues. J gave up 0 bases and V 6 bases, and 6 bases lay outside the gene matches. The chain's CDR3 is CSAASGGFSTDTQYF. The CDR3 nucleotides are TGCAGTGCCGCTAGCGGGGGTTTTAGCACAGATACGCAGTATTTT.

This clonotype occurred a few times. The CDR3 nucleotides are TGTGCCAGCAGCCCCAGGGGTCACGAGCAGTACTTC. It is translated as CASSPRGHEQYF. The genes are TRBV7-9 and TRBJ2-7; possibly TRBD1 for D (6 bases). This CDR3 is 12 amino acids long. Germline assignment: CDR1 SEHNR and CDR2 FQNEAQ (reference sequence). Trimming left V 5 bases short and J 5 bases short, with 10 bases between.

V and J are TRBV7-8 and TRBJ2-7, with 14 bases identical to TRBD2. This CDR3 has 15 amino acids. Trimming removed 6 bases from V and 3 bases from J; junction bases left unmatched: 4. CDR1 is SGHVS, CDR2 FQNEAQ, per germline. The CDR3 sequence: CASRLGLAGDYEQYF. CDR3 DNA sequence: TGTGCCAGCAGGCTGGGACTAGCGGGAGACTACGAGCAGTACTTC. The full variable domain, completed using reference TRBV7-8 and TRBJ2-7, is GAGVSQSPRYKVAKRGQDVALRCDPISGHVSLFWYQQALGQGPEFLTYFQNEAQLDKSGLPSDRFFAERPEGSVSTLKIQRTQQEDSAVYLCASRLGLAGDYEQYFGPGTRLTVT.

This clonotype turned up a few times. The gene calls are TRBV6-5 and TRBJ1-5, with D unclear. This CDR3 spans 12 amino acids. The V end was cut by 11 bases, the J end by 6 bases, with 14 bases between. Germline V lookup: CDR1 MNHEY, CDR2 SVGAGI. The CDR3 spells CAAGPGIQPQHF. The CDR3 nucleotides are TGTGCCGCTGGGCCGGGGATTCAGCCCCAGCATTTT.

In this sample, this clonotype turned up a few times. The V call is TRBV12-3 or TRBV12-4, the J call TRBJ1-6, with D unresolved. The length of the CDR3 is 17 residues. V was shortened by 2 bases and J by 7 bases, with 18 bases between the two germline ends. CDR3 loop: CASSLPLYRERNSPLHF. In nucleotides, the CDR3 is TGTGCCAGCAGTTTACCACTGTATAGGGAACGGAATTCACCCCTCCACTTT.

This clonotype was picked up many times. This rearrangement joins TRBV6-1 to TRBJ2-1; TRBD1 agrees at 9 bases. V dropped 6 bases and J dropped 6; count of bases not matched to a gene: 9. There are 15 residues in the CDR3. Germline V gene data show CDR1 as MNHNS and CDR2 as SASEGT. For the CDR3, the DNA is TGTGCCAGCAGACGTGCTGGGACAGGGTTCAATGAGCAGTTCTTC. This encodes CASRRAGTGFNEQFF.

The V call is TRBV5-5, the J call TRBJ2-3, with 12 bases fitting TRBD2. V shed 0 bases and J 14 bases; nucleotides not matched to a gene: 7. CDR1 and CDR2 (germline): SGHKS, YYEKEE (reference sequence). This CDR3 is 14 amino acids long. CDR3 sequence (DNA): TGTGCCAGCAGCTTGGAGACTAGCGGGAGCCAGAGGTATTTT. Its translation: CASSLETSGSQRYF.

The V gene is TRBV6-1, the J gene TRBJ2-7; TRBD1 matches 10 bases. The CDR3 totals 16 residues. CDR1 MNHNS and CDR2 SASEGT come from the germline V gene. The junction had 15 bases not matched to a gene; V was cut back by 7 bases and J by 6 bases. In DNA form, the CDR3 reads TGTGCCAGCACTACCTCACTCTCCGGGACAGGGGTCGAGCAGTACTTC. As protein: CASTTSLSGTGVEQYF.

This clonotype was picked up a small number of times. The chain combines TRBV19 with TRBJ1-6; D is perhaps TRBD1 (6 bases). Germline lookup yields CDR1 LNHDA and CDR2 SQIVND (reference sequence). V was cut by 5 bases and J by 7 bases, with 12 bases left in between. The CDR3 is 14 residues long. The CDR3: CASSPSQGNSPLHF. The CDR3 region has the DNA TGTGCCAGTAGTCCTAGCCAGGGGAATTCACCCCTCCACTTT.

This clonotype was seen a few times. The rearrangement joins TRBV6-2 or TRBV6-3 to TRBJ2-2; 9 bases map to TRBD2. Germline-derived CDR1 and CDR2 are MNHEY and SVGEGT. This CDR3 is 16 amino acids long. Trimming at V came to 3 bases and at J to 4 bases, leaving 6 bases not matched to a gene. CDR3 in DNA: TGTGCCAGCAGTTATCGCGGGGGGGCCGGCACCGGGGAGCTGTTTTTT. This codes for CASSYRGGAGTGELFF.

This clonotype was observed a few times. V is TRBV9 and J is TRBJ2-1; 11 bases map to TRBD2. The CDR3 length is 15 residues. CDR1 SGDLS and CDR2 YYNGEE come from the germline V gene. J gave up 6 bases and V 0 bases, and 2 bases lay outside the gene matches. In nucleotides, the CDR3 is TGTGCCAGCAGCGTAGGACTAGCGGGATTCAATGAGCAGTTCTTC. Its translation is CASSVGLAGFNEQFF.

This clonotype was observed a few times. This sequence joins TRBV20-1 and TRBJ2-3, with 16 positions matching TRBD2. Trimming took 8 bases from V and 2 from J; bases not matched to a gene: 10. Germline V gene lookup returns CDR1 DFQATT and CDR2 SNEGSKA (reference sequence). The CDR3 runs 17 residues. CDR3 nucleotides: TGCAGTTCCAAGGGACTAGCGGGAGGGCCAACCACAGATACGCAGTATTTT. It specifies CSSKGLAGGPTTDTQYF.

This clonotype turned up a few times. The chain is built from TRBV4-3 and TRBJ2-5, with TRBD2 matching over 10 bases. The V and J ends lost 1 base and 5 bases, in that order; junction bases with no gene match: 13. CDR1 is LGHNA, CDR2 YSLEER, per germline. This CDR3 comprises 18 residues. This CDR3 reads CASSQGELAGLSYETQYF. For the CDR3, the DNA is TGCGCCAGCAGCCAAGGGGAACTAGCGGGGTTGAGCTACGAGACCCAGTACTTC.

The chain uses TRBV15 and TRBJ2-1; tentatively, D is TRBD2 (5 bases). CDR3 length: 17 residues. The germline V gene encodes CDR1 LNHNV and CDR2 YYDKDF (reference sequence). V was shortened by 0 bases and J by 0 bases, with 12 bases between the two germline ends. The CDR3: CATSRDRVTTSYNEQFF. CDR3 in DNA: TGTGCCACCAGCAGAGATCGGGTGACTACCTCCTACAATGAGCAGTTCTTC.